The clone carrying this T cell receptor beta chain was detected a few times. This record belongs to a study of Ad26.COV2.S vaccination and SARS-CoV-2 variants. The treatment was: roughly 19 received Ad26.COV2.S at low or high dose, single or two shots; a few received placebo; per-sample allocation not given. Material that was analyzed had been drawn on day 63 after the first vaccine or placebo injection. Germline lookup yields CDR1 SGHTA and CDR2 FQGNSA. The CDR3 loop spans 12 amino acids. Trimming removed 5 bases from V and 13 bases from J, with 17 bases in between. The data were produced by immunoSEQ multiplex PCR, yet TCRdb's version contains in-frame clones alone and is incomplete. The sample shows roughly 400,000 clones, 89% of them seen only once.

This chain connects TRBV7-2 to TRBJ2-5, with D maybe TRBD1 (6 bases). The source was peripheral blood, collected in a trial of Ad26.COV2.S vaccine versus placebo. This TCR was recovered from a person between 18 and 60 years old who received the Ad26.COV2.S COVID-19 vaccine or a placebo. CDR3 protein: CASSVQGGGSYF. The CDR3 region has the DNA TGTGCCAGCAGCGTCCAAGGGGGTGGGTCGTACTTC.